This T cell receptor (beta chain) was identified in a study of T cell repertoires in cytomegalovirus infection. For the study at large: A matching HLA type, together with CMV infection, was signaled by public TCR beta signatures. The study, taken as a whole, reports: Of the TCR beta families, the public ones yielded a cumulative frequency that identified carriers of CMV plus the relevant HLA. The ex vivo response showed dominance by HLA-C-restricted CMV-specific TCR beta clonotypes.

As for this clonotype: The antigen remains undetermined.

Germline V gene lookup returns CDR1 MNHEY and CDR2 SMNVEV (reference sequence). V was shortened by 5 bases and J by 5 bases, with 9 bases between the two germline ends. The CDR3 extends over 12 amino acids. MiXCR, run by TCRdb on the reads, gives a single entry per CDR3 protein. This sample yields 450,000 to 600,000 distinct CDR3 sequences, of which under 45% are seen a single time; 40% to 50% belongs to the top ten. Sample: cultured PBMCs, taken from culture after CMV antigen stimulation. This TCR came from a human donor in good health (CMV status not recorded). Some clones in this sample may be carry-over from other donors' samples. The chain carries TRBV27 and TRBJ1-2; perhaps TRBD1 as D (5 bases). Here the CDR3 DNA reads TGTGCCAGCAGTAACCGGGGGTATGGCTACACCTTC. This encodes CASSNRGYGYTF.